This T cell receptor (beta chain) appears in the sequencing data of a study of CD8 T cells in ankylosing spondylitis. V lost 4 bases and J lost 5; bases outside the gene matches: 4. CDR3 length: 15 amino acids. Germline V gene lookup returns CDR1 SGHTA and CDR2 FQGTGA. Concerning this clonotype: As yet, its antigen is unknown.

Preparation of TCR beta libraries was done by quantitative 5'-RACE with molecular barcodes. TCRdb redid the calling of the 5' RACE reads with MiXCR, one entry per CDR3 protein. The sample has some 240,000 distinct CDR3 sequences, less than 10% seen once; the top ten hold about 6.8%. Study-wide results and caveats: Fewer than 10 highly homologous variants formed a TCR beta motif that appeared characteristic of ankylosing spondylitis blood. Disease-linked clones were CD8+ and relatively rare in peripheral blood. Earlier reports found some motif variants in synovial fluid and blood in reactive arthritis.

The J gene is TRBJ2-1, the V gene TRBV7-3; 11 bases agree with TRBD2. This sequence was found in a male donor with ankylosing spondylitis or in good health (not recorded which). The sequenced sample consisted of blood, either unsorted or a sorted T cell fraction (not recorded which). The CDR3 reads CASSSSGRTNNEQFF. CDR3 nucleotide sequence: TGTGCCAGCAGCTCTAGCGGGAGGACCAACAATGAGCAGTTCTTC.